These 25 T cell receptor beta chains came from one sample sequenced in a study of blood T cell repertoires in COVID-19 (TCRdb year 2020). The method behind the library was the immunoSEQ multiplex PCR assay. What TCRdb holds here is the immuneACCESS table cut down to in-frame rearrangements. Part of the clones is not present; checked against another copy, under half of the missing clones reflect an unresolved V gene, and the others are unexplained. In all, the sample holds around 99,000 clones, and 80% to 85% of those were seen once. Of the sample, 4% to 5.5% is held by the ten largest clones. The sequencing input was peripheral blood. These TCRs come from a man between 65 and 80 years old with acute or convalescent COVID-19.

CDR3 DNA sequence: TGTGCCAGCAGCTTAATGGGCGATACGCAGTATTTT. It codes for CASSLMGDTQYF. The V and J genes are TRBV7-9 and TRBJ2-3, with D unresolved. This CDR3 comprises 12 residues. Trimming stripped 2 bases from V and 6 bases from J, with 6 bases between. CDR1 is SEHNR, CDR2 FQNEAQ, per germline (reference sequence).

J is TRBJ1-1 and V is TRBV11-2, with 7 nucleotides matching TRBD1. J was trimmed by 4 bases and V by 5 bases; bases with no gene match: 4. There are 13 residues in the CDR3. Per germline, CDR1 SGHAT and CDR2 FQNNGV. The CDR3 loop is CASSRQGSTEAFF. DNA of the CDR3: TGTGCCAGCAGCCGACAGGGTAGCACTGAAGCTTTCTTT.

This clone is classed as medium-sized. CDR3 loop: CASSPGGPRGGPYEQYF. The CDR3 nucleotides read TGTGCCAGCAGCCCAGGAGGCCCCCGGGGGGGGCCCTACGAGCAGTACTTC. The chain employs TRBV9 and TRBJ2-7, with 8 positions matching TRBD2. Germline assignment: CDR1 SGDLS and CDR2 YYNGEE. J gave up 2 bases and V 4 bases, and 14 bases lay outside the gene matches. The CDR3 covers 17 residues. The entire variable domain, with the rest obtained from reference TRBV9 and TRBJ2-7, is as follows: DSGVTQTPKHLITATGQRVTLRCSPRSGDLSVYWYQQSLDQGLQFLIQYYNGEERAKGNILERFSAQQFPDLHSELNLSSLELGDSALYFCASSPGGPRGGPYEQYFGPGTRLTVT.

The chain carries TRBV15 and TRBJ2-5; D is uncertain. This CDR3 comprises 12 residues. CDR1 LNHNV and CDR2 YYDKDF come from the germline V gene (reference sequence). V gave up 6 bases and J gave up 5 bases, with 10 bases separating them. For the CDR3, the DNA is TGTGCCACCAGGGCGACAAGGGAGACCCAGTACTTC. It translates to CATRATRETQYF.

V is TRBV6-5 and J is TRBJ2-4; D may be TRBD2 (7 bases). The germline gives CDR1 MNHEY, CDR2 SVGAGI. This CDR3 is built from 14 residues. V was pared by 8 bases and J by 7 bases, with 18 bases between. CDR3: CASSPEGGRNIQYF. The DNA for the CDR3 is TGTGCCAGCTCCCCGGAGGGGGGGCGTAACATTCAGTACTTC.

The chain employs TRBV5-1 and TRBJ1-2, with D perhaps TRBD1 (5 bases). The CDR3 is made up of 17 amino acids. The germline V gene has CDR1 SGHRS and CDR2 YFSETQ. Trimming cost V 3 bases and J 5 bases, with 23 bases left between them. DNA of the CDR3: TGCGCCAGCAGCTCCGATAACTTGGGGGGGAACCTTTATGGCTACACCTTC. Amino acids: CASSSDNLGGNLYGYTF.

The rearrangement uses TRBV18 and TRBJ1-1; 9 bases line up with TRBD1. The length of the CDR3 is 11 residues. The germline V gene encodes CDR1 KGHSH and CDR2 LQKENI. V dropped 6 bases and J dropped 10; count of bases not matched to a gene: 3. CDR3: CASSAGQGAFF. CDR3 DNA sequence: TGTGCCAGCTCTGCGGGACAGGGAGCTTTCTTT.

V and J are TRBV19 and TRBJ1-5; D is perhaps TRBD1 (5 bases). Trimming removed 8 bases from V and 0 bases from J, with 14 bases in between. Germline V gene lookup returns CDR1 LNHDA and CDR2 SQIVND (reference sequence). This CDR3 region has 15 residues. CDR3 coding DNA: TGTGCCAGTCTCGGACAAGTTAATAGCAATCAGCCCCAGCATTTT. This translates into CASLGQVNSNQPQHF.

This chain uses TRBV10-1 with TRBJ1-4; possible D gene TRBD1, 6 bases. The V end lost 5 bases, the J end lost 2 bases, and 6 bases lay between the germline ends. The CDR3 extends over 13 amino acids. Germline CDR1 and CDR2: WNHNN and SYGVQD (reference sequence). As DNA, the CDR3 is TGCGCCAGCAGTCAGGGGACTAATGAAAAACTGTTTTTT. Translated, it gives CASSQGTNEKLFF.

This chain links TRBV3-1 (or the pseudogene TRBV3-2) with TRBJ1-2; the match to TRBD1 covers 8 bases. CDR1 and CDR2 (germline): LGHDT, YNNKEL (reference sequence). The V segment lost 2 bases and the J segment 8 bases; nucleotides outside the gene matches: 7. This CDR3 spans 14 amino acids. CDR3 DNA: TGTGCCAGCAGCCAAACCCAGGGGGCTAGGGGCTACACCTTC. Translating it yields CASSQTQGARGYTF.

The chain is built from TRBV20-1 and TRBJ1-5; D is unclear. Trimming cost V 0 bases and J 7 bases, with 4 bases left between them. The CDR3 sequence is 11 residues long. CDR1 is DFQATT and CDR2 is SNEGSKA in the germline V gene (reference sequence). CDR3 amino acids: CSARDGQPQHF. In DNA form, the CDR3 reads TGCAGTGCTAGAGATGGCCAGCCCCAGCATTTT.

The chain links TRBV6-2 or TRBV6-3 to TRBJ1-2; no clear D. Germline V CDR1 and CDR2: MNHEY, SVGEGT. The CDR3 has 14 residues. V dropped 4 bases and J dropped 4 bases, with 13 bases sitting between them. The CDR3 DNA reads TGTGCCAGCAGTTCCCTTATGACGGGCTATGGCTACACCTTC. Its protein product is CASSSLMTGYGYTF.

The genes are TRBV27 and TRBJ1-2; 7 bases map to TRBD1. V lost 5 bases and J lost 8; bases outside the gene matches: 11. Germline V gene data show CDR1 as MNHEY and CDR2 as SMNVEV (reference sequence). This CDR3 contains 14 residues. Here the CDR3 reads CASSPRQGLGGYTF. The CDR3 DNA reads TGTGCCAGCAGTCCACGACAGGGTTTGGGGGGCTACACCTTC.

CDR3 DNA sequence: TGCGCCAGCAGCCTCCCCGGGACAGGGGGCCTCTCCTACGAGCAGTACTTC. This gives the protein CASSLPGTGGLSYEQYF. The chain couples TRBV5-1 to TRBJ2-7; TRBD1 agrees at 12 bases. CDR1 and CDR2 (germline): SGHRS, YFSETQ. Losses at the gene ends were 4 bases for V and 0 bases for J; bases not matched to a gene: 8. The CDR3 is 17 amino acids.

This clone came up once. J is TRBJ2-3 and V is TRBV19, with D perhaps matching TRBD2 (6 bases). Germline V gene data show CDR1 as LNHDA and CDR2 as SQIVND (reference sequence). There are 15 residues in the CDR3. V shed 4 bases and J shed 6 bases, with 17 bases lying between them. The CDR3 bases are TGTGCCAGTAGTACCCCCGGGCGGGGCGGGGATACGCAGTATTTT. Its protein is CASSTPGRGGDTQYF. The whole variable domain, remainder taken from reference TRBV19 and TRBJ2-3, is DGGITQSPKYLFRKEGQNVTLSCEQNLNHDAMYWYRQDPGQGLRLIYYSQIVNDFQKGDIAEGYSVSREKKESFPLTVTSAQKNPTAFYLCASSTPGRGGDTQYFGPGTRLTVL.

V is TRBV14 and J is TRBJ1-6, with a tentative D call TRBD1 (5 bases). Germline V lookup: CDR1 SGHDN, CDR2 FVKESK. The CDR3 has 17 amino acids. Trimming pared 0 bases from V and 7 bases from J, leaving 16 bases between. CDR3 bases: TGTGCCAGCAGCCAAGATCGGGCAGGGATCCTAAATTCACCCCTCCACTTT. Amino acids: CASSQDRAGILNSPLHF.

The chain has TRBV10-2 and TRBJ2-7; TRBD1 aligns across 10 bases. The trim removed 10 bases at V and 7 bases at J, leaving 13 bases unmatched. This CDR3 has 14 residues. Germline V gives CDR1 WSHSY, CDR2 SAAADI. The CDR3 sequence: CATIAGTGVFEQYF. DNA of the CDR3: TGCGCCACCATCGCCGGGACAGGGGTATTTGAGCAGTACTTC.

This chain connects TRBV9 to TRBJ1-2; D is undetermined. This CDR3 is 14 amino acids long. Germline assignment: CDR1 SGDLS and CDR2 YYNGEE. V was cut by 4 bases and J by 3 bases, with 13 bases left in between. CDR3 bases: TGTGCCAGCAGCTTCAACCAAGGAGACTATGGCTACACCTTC. Residues: CASSFNQGDYGYTF.

The rearrangement uses TRBV5-8 and TRBJ2-5; 13 bases agree with TRBD2. There are 16 residues in the CDR3. Unmatched junction bases numbered 8, after V lost 4 bases and J lost 5 bases. Germline values: CDR1 SGHTS, CDR2 YDEGEE. CDR3 DNA sequence: TGTGCCAGCAGCGTTTGGACTAGCGGGGGCCGGGAGACCCAGTACTTC. The encoded protein is CASSVWTSGGRETQYF. Filled out from reference TRBV5-8 and TRBJ2-5, the complete variable domain reads EAGVTQSPTHLIKTRGQQATLRCSPISGHTSVYWYQQALGLGLQFLLWYDEGEERNRGNFPPRFSGRQFPNYSSELNVNALELEDSALYLCASSVWTSGGRETQYFGPGTRLLVL.

This clone was seen once. The chain links TRBV29-1 to TRBJ2-1, with a possible D match to TRBD2 (7 bases). The CDR3 spans 15 residues. V was trimmed by 3 bases and J by 4 bases, leaving 16 bases between them. Germline V lookup: CDR1 SQVTM, CDR2 ANQGSEA. The CDR3 nucleotides are TGCAGCGTTGACATCGGACGGGGGGCTTACAATGAGCAGTTCTTC. It translates to CSVDIGRGAYNEQFF.

The chain combines TRBV10-3 with TRBJ1-2; 8 nucleotides align to TRBD1. Trimming at V came to 3 bases and at J to 7 bases, leaving 10 bases not matched to a gene. Per germline, CDR1 ENHRY and CDR2 SYGVKD. This CDR3 contains 15 residues. CDR3 region: CAISDQDRVYGGYTF. In DNA form, the CDR3 reads TGTGCCATCAGTGACCAGGACAGGGTGTACGGTGGCTACACCTTC.

The V and J genes are TRBV6-5 and TRBJ2-7, with 9 bases matching TRBD1. In germline, CDR1 is MNHEY, CDR2 SVGAGI. CDR3 length equals 14 residues. V shed 4 bases and J 4 bases; nucleotides not matched to a gene: 5. The CDR3 sequence: CASSSPDRGYEQYF. The CDR3 DNA reads as TGTGCCAGCAGTTCTCCCGACAGGGGGTACGAGCAGTACTTC.

The chain carries TRBV2 and TRBJ2-7; perhaps TRBD2 as D (6 bases). The CDR3 is 16 amino acids. Germline CDR1 is SNHLY and CDR2 is FYNNEI. Trimming pared 2 bases from V and 0 bases from J, leaving 14 bases between. The CDR3 bases are TGTGCCAGCAGTGAATTTCGGCTAGCGTCCTCCTACGAGCAGTACTTC. Amino acid sequence: CASSEFRLASSYEQYF.

The rearrangement uses TRBV7-3 and TRBJ2-5; weak D call: TRBD1 (6 bases). The CDR3 has 13 residues. V was clipped by 5 bases and J by 5 bases, with 12 bases between them. Germline CDR1 and CDR2: SGHTA and FQGTGA. CDR3 bases: TGTGCCAGCAGCGTTACAGGGCCGGAGACCCAGTACTTC. Its protein product is CASSVTGPETQYF.

The genes are TRBV9 and TRBJ1-6, with 9 bases matching TRBD1. The CDR3 runs 15 residues. Trimming at V came to 0 bases and at J to 9 bases, leaving 4 bases not matched to a gene. Looked up from germline, CDR1 is SGDLS and CDR2 is YYNGEE. The CDR3 sequence is CASSVGGQGPSPLHF. In DNA form, the CDR3 reads TGTGCCAGCAGCGTAGGGGGACAGGGCCCTTCACCCCTCCACTTT.